This entry lists 2 T cell receptor beta chains sequenced from one sample in a study of blood T cell repertoires in COVID-19. TCRdb's table, derived via immunoSEQ multiplex PCR, lists solely in-frame clones and lacks some. The repertoire holds around 180,000 clones, with about 85% as singletons. The source material was peripheral blood. These receptors were taken from a man between 60 and 75 years old with acute or convalescent COVID-19.

The CDR3 nucleotides are TGTGCCAGCAGTTTCAGCTCCTATAATTCACCCCTCCACTTT. It is translated as CASSFSSYNSPLHF. The gene calls are TRBV7-2 and TRBJ1-6; D unclear. V was clipped by 6 bases and J by 0 bases, with 6 bases between them. This CDR3 comprises 14 residues. CDR1 is SGHTA and CDR2 is FQGNSA in the germline V gene.

This chain connects TRBV28 to TRBJ1-1, with TRBD1 matching over 7 bases. Trimming took 2 bases from V and 1 from J; bases not matched to a gene: 1. The V gene's germline CDR1 is MDHEN and CDR2 SYDVKM. This CDR3 has 14 amino acids. As DNA, the CDR3 is TGTGCCAGCAGTTTACCAGGGGGGAACACTGAAGCTTTCTTT. Its protein product is CASSLPGGNTEAFF.